The 32 T cell receptor beta chains below were found in one sample sequenced in a study of naive and memory T cell subsets. The study's findings and limits: Especially in CD8 cells, naive repertoires contained a few larger clonotypes, possibly CD45RA-re-expressing memory cells.

For these receptors, no antigen is known. Both TRBC1 and TRBC2 were covered by a beta constant-region primer of two equimolar oligonucleotides. Ligated cDNA was amplified by four rounds of PCR with nested alpha and beta constant-region primers and SP2. TCRdb ran MiXCR on the UMI-ligation and nested PCR reads and lists one entry per CDR3 protein. The data contain 150,000 or so distinct CDR3 sequences, about 23% of them singletons. What was sequenced was naive CD4+ T cells from blood. The receptors were sampled from a human donor in good health.

This chain joins TRBV20-1 and TRBJ2-1, with 11 bases lining up with TRBD2. This CDR3 has 17 amino acids. V was pared by 1 base and J by 4 bases, with 9 bases of the junction left unmatched. Germline V gene lookup returns CDR1 DFQATT and CDR2 SNEGSKA (reference sequence). The CDR3 DNA is TGCAGTGCTAGAGTGACCTCCGGGACTAGCGGTTACAATGAGCAGTTCTTC. It encodes CSARVTSGTSGYNEQFF.

The chain couples TRBV4-1 to TRBJ1-4; maybe TRBD1 (5 bases). This CDR3 contains 14 residues. Between the trimmed V and J ends, which lost 1 base and 11 bases, there was a span of 14 bases. The germline V gene encodes CDR1 MGHRA and CDR2 YSYEKL. For the CDR3, the DNA is TGCGCCAGCAGCCAAGGCTTTGGGGACGATAAACTGTTTTTT. As protein: CASSQGFGDDKLFF.

The chain recombines TRBV28 with TRBJ2-1; 14 bases agree with TRBD2. Looked up from germline, CDR1 is MDHEN and CDR2 is SYDVKM. CDR3 length: 15 residues. The V gene end was trimmed by 6 bases and the J gene end by 9 bases; junction bases not matched to a gene: 7. In nucleotides, the CDR3 is TGTGCCAGCAGCAGGTGGACTAGCGGGAGGAGTGAGCAGTTCTTC. This sequence encodes CASSRWTSGRSEQFF.

The CDR3 sequence: CASSVGNSPLHF. The CDR3 DNA reads as TGCGCCAGCAGCGTGGGGAATTCACCCCTCCACTTT. This chain uses TRBV5-1 with TRBJ1-6; no clear D. The V gene's germline CDR1 is SGHRS and CDR2 YFSETQ. The length of the CDR3 is 12 residues. The germline V and J ends were trimmed by 4 bases and 7 bases, with 6 bases remaining between them.

Written as DNA, the CDR3 is TGCGCCAGCAGCTGGGACAGAGGGGGCACTGAAGCTTTCTTT. Its protein product is CASSWDRGGTEAFF. This sequence joins TRBV5-1 and TRBJ1-1; 7 nucleotides align to TRBD1. The V gene end was trimmed by 3 bases and the J gene end by 4 bases; junction bases not matched to a gene: 6. The CDR3 runs to 14 residues. Germline CDR1 and CDR2: SGHRS and YFSETQ.

DNA for the CDR3: TGTGCCAGCAGCTATAGTGGGGCCCAGGGCTCACCCCTCCACTTT. Protein product: CASSYSGAQGSPLHF. The rearrangement joins TRBV7-2 to TRBJ1-6; D possibly corresponds to TRBD1 (5 bases). This CDR3 is built from 15 residues. Germline CDR1 and CDR2: SGHTA and FQGNSA. V was clipped by 4 bases and J by 10 bases, with 17 bases between them.

The CDR3: CASKKLGDSGANVLTF. CDR3 sequence (DNA): TGTGCCAGCAAGAAGCTGGGGGATTCCGGGGCCAACGTCCTGACTTTC. This chain links TRBV28 with TRBJ2-6; D tentatively reads TRBD1 or TRBD2 (5 bases each). Trimming took 7 bases from V and 4 from J, leaving 17 bases between them. The CDR3 is made up of 16 amino acids. Per germline, CDR1 MDHEN and CDR2 SYDVKM.

The rearrangement joins TRBV7-9 to TRBJ2-1; TRBD2 matches 7 bases. V shed 6 bases and J 5 bases; nucleotides not matched to a gene: 7. Germline CDR1 and CDR2: SEHNR and FQNEAQ (reference sequence). This CDR3 region has 14 residues. CDR3 bases: TGTGCCAGCAGAAGCCAGCGGGACGACAATGAGCAGTTCTTC. Translation: CASRSQRDDNEQFF.

Ten or more counts support this clonotype. The rearrangement joins TRBV29-1 to TRBJ2-1; D may be TRBD1 or TRBD2 (6 bases each). Trimming pared 2 bases from V and 6 bases from J, leaving 11 bases between. The CDR3 loop spans 13 amino acids. Germline CDR1 and CDR2: SQVTM and ANQGSEA. The CDR3 is CSVEKGGPNEQFF. The CDR3 coding sequence is TGCAGCGTTGAAAAGGGGGGACCCAATGAGCAGTTCTTC.

This clonotype was recorded at least ten times. J is TRBJ2-2 and V is TRBV19; 7 bases are a match to TRBD1. J lost 3 bases, V lost 5 bases, and 12 bases had no gene match. CDR3 length equals 17 residues. CDR1 and CDR2 (germline): LNHDA, SQIVND (reference sequence). CDR3 region: CASSRIGQDGHTGELFF. The CDR3, as DNA: TGTGCCAGTAGTCGGATCGGACAGGATGGGCACACCGGGGAGCTGTTTTTT. Together with reference TRBV19 and TRBJ2-2, the CDR3 gives the full variable domain: DGGITQSPKYLFRKEGQNVTLSCEQNLNHDAMYWYRQDPGQGLRLIYYSQIVNDFQKGDIAEGYSVSREKKESFPLTVTSAQKNPTAFYLCASSRIGQDGHTGELFFGEGSRLTVL.

The J gene is TRBJ1-1, the V gene TRBV28; D unresolved. The V end lost 6 bases, the J end lost 1 base, and 12 bases lay between the germline ends. The CDR3 has 14 residues. Germline assignment: CDR1 MDHEN and CDR2 SYDVKM. The CDR3 nucleotides read TGTGCCAGCAGGGACGGAGTGGGGAACACTGAAGCTTTCTTT. It encodes CASRDGVGNTEAFF.

The chain carries TRBV23-1 and TRBJ2-7; 7 bases align to TRBD2. TRBV23-1 is assigned to the ORF class and has an uncertain function. V lost 0 bases, J lost 3 bases, and 5 bases stayed unmatched. This CDR3 region has 15 residues. Here the CDR3 reads CASSQSAGENYEQYF. Written as DNA, the CDR3 is TGCGCCAGCAGTCAATCCGCGGGAGAAAACTACGAGCAGTACTTC.

The rearrangement links TRBV6-6 to TRBJ1-3; D remains unclear. Germline lookup yields CDR1 MNHNY and CDR2 SVGAGI (reference sequence). V dropped 2 bases and J dropped 0 bases, with 14 bases sitting between them. This CDR3 has 17 amino acids. Written as DNA, the CDR3 is TGTGCCAGCAGTTACACCCCGAAAATGCTCTCTGGAAACACCATATATTTT. Translation gives CASSYTPKMLSGNTIYF.

This sequence joins TRBV5-1 and TRBJ2-5, with 9 bases fitting TRBD2. Unmatched junction bases numbered 5, after V lost 0 bases and J lost 2 bases. Germline CDR1 and CDR2: SGHRS and YFSETQ. The length of the CDR3 is 16 residues. The CDR3: CASSLDATSGQETQYF. The CDR3 DNA is TGCGCCAGCAGCTTGGACGCGACTAGCGGACAAGAGACCCAGTACTTC.

This chain connects TRBV7-2 to TRBJ2-5, with D possibly TRBD2 on 5 matching bases. The V and J ends lost 3 bases and 2 bases respectively, with 10 bases between them. This CDR3 has 14 residues. The germline V gene has CDR1 SGHTA and CDR2 FQGNSA. The CDR3 is CASSFAGLQETQYF. The CDR3 bases are TGTGCCAGCAGCTTTGCGGGCCTACAAGAGACCCAGTACTTC. The complete variable domain, with remaining parts taken from reference TRBV7-2 and TRBJ2-5, reads GAGVSQSPSNKVTEKGKDVELRCDPISGHTALYWYRQSLGQGLEFLIYFQGNSAPDKSGLPSDRFSAERTGGSVSTLTIQRTQQEDSAVYLCASSFAGLQETQYFGPGTRLLVL.

This clonotype was counted a few times. The chain carries TRBV2 and TRBJ2-1, with TRBD1 matching over 9 bases. Per germline, CDR1 SNHLY and CDR2 FYNNEI. This CDR3 comprises 15 residues. V was clipped by 6 bases and J by 2 bases; unmatched bases: 5. The CDR3 spells CASRPGQGTYNEQFF. The CDR3 DNA follows: TGTGCCAGCAGGCCCGGACAGGGGACCTACAATGAGCAGTTCTTC.

This clonotype was counted a single time. The V call is TRBV6-6, the J call TRBJ2-3; D is undetermined. With 7 bases removed from V and 6 bases from J, the gap between germline ends came to 20 bases. Per germline, CDR1 MNHNY and CDR2 SVGAGI (reference sequence). CDR3 size: 15 residues. CDR3 nucleotides: TGTGCCAGCACCCCGCCCTCGGCCGCGACGGATACGCAGTATTTT. Translation: CASTPPSAATDTQYF.

The rearrangement uses TRBV29-1 and TRBJ1-1; no firm D call. The ends were cut back, 6 bases at V and 3 bases at J, with 5 bases in the middle. Per germline, CDR1 SQVTM and CDR2 ANQGSEA. The CDR3 is 10 residues long. CDR3 bases: TGCAGCGTATACGACACTGAAGCTTTCTTT. Encoded protein: CSVYDTEAFF.

The rearrangement joins TRBV28 to TRBJ2-1, with TRBD2 as a possible D gene (6 bases). CDR3 length: 14 residues. The ends were cut back, 4 bases at V and 2 bases at J, with 9 bases in the middle. Germline CDR1 is MDHEN and CDR2 is SYDVKM. The CDR3 here is CASSSQRAYNEQFF. For the CDR3, the DNA is TGTGCCAGCAGTTCCCAGCGGGCCTACAATGAGCAGTTCTTC.

This chain connects TRBV29-1 to TRBJ2-1; D is uncertain. Looked up from germline, CDR1 is SQVTM and CDR2 is ANQGSEA. CDR3 length: 15 residues. V was pared by 5 bases and J by 6 bases, with 20 bases between. As DNA, the CDR3 is TGCAGCGTTCCCCTGCGTACCCAATGGCCCAATGAGCAGTTCTTC. Amino acids: CSVPLRTQWPNEQFF.

There are many counts of this clonotype. The chain couples TRBV30 to TRBJ2-7; TRBD1 is a possible D gene (5 bases). Per germline, CDR1 GTSNPN and CDR2 SVGIG (reference sequence). V dropped 0 bases and J dropped 9 bases, with 9 bases sitting between them. The CDR3 totals 11 residues. The CDR3 spells CAWSVQGGQYF. CDR3 in DNA: TGTGCCTGGAGTGTCCAGGGCGGGCAGTACTTC.

This sequence joins TRBV29-1 and TRBJ2-1; TRBD2 aligns across 8 bases. Germline assignment: CDR1 SQVTM and CDR2 ANQGSEA. V lost 3 bases, J lost 7 bases, and 5 bases stayed unmatched. The CDR3 loop spans 13 amino acids. CDR3 nucleotides: TGCAGCGTTGATGAGCGGGAGCGTAATGAGCAGTTCTTC. Translated: CSVDERERNEQFF.

This clonotype has just a few counts. The CDR3 sequence: CASSQDPGRGTKNIQYF. In DNA form, the CDR3 reads TGCGCCAGCAGCCAAGATCCTGGGAGGGGCACCAAAAACATTCAGTACTTC. The J gene is TRBJ2-4, the V gene TRBV4-1; 7 bases agree with TRBD2. From germline, CDR1 is MGHRA and CDR2 YSYEKL. V was clipped by 0 bases and J by 2 bases; unmatched bases: 7. The CDR3 totals 17 residues.

This chain uses TRBV3-1 with TRBJ1-3; weak D call: TRBD1 (5 bases). The CDR3 is made up of 16 amino acids. Germline CDR1 is LGHDT and CDR2 is YNNKEL (reference sequence). V was cut by 2 bases and J by 2 bases, with 13 bases left in between. The CDR3 loop is CASSQFPGETGNTIYF. CDR3 in DNA: TGTGCCAGCAGCCAATTCCCGGGGGAGACTGGAAACACCATATATTTT.

The chain is built from TRBV29-1 and TRBJ2-3; tentatively, D is TRBD1 (7 bases). With 4 bases removed from V and 4 bases from J, the gap between germline ends came to 9 bases. This CDR3 is 12 amino acids long. Germline-derived CDR1 and CDR2 are SQVTM and ANQGSEA. The DNA of the CDR3 is TGCAGCGTTGCCAGGGGGGCAGATACGCAGTATTTT. Protein product: CSVARGADTQYF.

On this clonotype itself: The junction differs from germline at one of its ends, possibly a read error. The rearrangement uses TRBV7-2 and TRBJ1-2; D is possibly TRBD1 (6 bases). Germline lookup yields CDR1 SGHTA and CDR2 FQGNSA. This CDR3 is 14 amino acids long. The CDR3 sequence: CANSSPGGGQGYTF. CDR3 DNA: TGTGCCAACAGCTCCCCGGGGGGGGGGCAAGGCTACACCTTC.

This clonotype was seen only a few times. CDR3 in DNA: TGCAGTCTAAGACAGGGTTCCAATCAGCCCCAGCATTTT. It translates to CSLRQGSNQPQHF. The chain uses TRBV20-1 and TRBJ1-5; 7 positions match TRBD1. Trimming removed 8 bases from V and 3 bases from J; junction bases left unmatched: 7. The CDR3 extends over 13 amino acids. In germline, CDR1 is DFQATT, CDR2 SNEGSKA (reference sequence).

The chain couples TRBV6-6 to TRBJ1-6; 7 bases match TRBD1. This CDR3 contains 16 residues. V shed 7 bases, J shed 5 bases, and the junction held 11 bases outside the gene matches. Germline V lookup: CDR1 MNHNY, CDR2 SVGAGI (reference sequence). The CDR3 region has the DNA TGTGCCAGCATCGACAGGGACAGTGGAAATAATTCACCCCTCCACTTT. This codes for CASIDRDSGNNSPLHF.

This clonotype was observed a few times. The V call is TRBV19, the J call TRBJ2-1; 7 bases align to TRBD2. Per germline, CDR1 LNHDA and CDR2 SQIVND (reference sequence). Trimming took 4 bases from V and 6 from J; bases not matched to a gene: 9. This CDR3 is 15 amino acids long. The CDR3 DNA reads as TGTGCCAGTAGTAGTGCGGCGGGGGTGTCCAATGAGCAGTTCTTC. Its protein is CASSSAAGVSNEQFF.

The rearrangement links TRBV4-1 to TRBJ2-5, with 10 bases lining up with TRBD2. Trimming removed 4 bases from V and 4 bases from J; junction bases left unmatched: 15. The CDR3 extends over 18 amino acids. The germline V gene has CDR1 MGHRA and CDR2 YSYEKL. The CDR3 protein is CASSLYGLAVSRGETQYF. CDR3 sequence (DNA): TGCGCCAGCAGCCTTTACGGACTAGCGGTTTCCCGGGGAGAGACCCAGTACTTC.

V usage is TRBV2 and J usage is TRBJ1-6; no definite D call. This CDR3 has 13 amino acids. Trimming left V 6 bases short and J 9 bases short, with 12 bases between. Germline assignment: CDR1 SNHLY and CDR2 FYNNEI. The CDR3 loop reads CASRTDPGSPLHF. The CDR3 coding sequence is TGTGCCAGCAGGACCGATCCAGGTTCACCCCTCCACTTT. The complete variable domain, with remaining parts taken from reference TRBV2 and TRBJ1-6, reads EPEVTQTPSHQVTQMGQEVILRCVPISNHLYFYWYRQILGQKVEFLVSFYNNEISEKSEIFDDQFSVERPDGSNFTLKIRSTKLEDSAMYFCASRTDPGSPLHFGNGTRLTVT.

V usage is TRBV12-3 or TRBV12-4 and J usage is TRBJ2-1; TRBD2 might be the D (6 bases). Trimming pared 6 bases from V and 7 bases from J, leaving 19 bases between. CDR3 length equals 15 residues. The CDR3 is CASSLKVIAVNEQFF. In nucleotides, the CDR3 is TGTGCCAGCAGCCTCAAGGTGATAGCGGTAAATGAGCAGTTCTTC.